This is a list of T cell receptor beta chains from one sample in a study of Graves' ophthalmopathy and Graves' hyperthyroidism. Via MiXCR, TCRdb re-called the multiplex PCR reads, giving one row per CDR3 protein. The sample contains some 370,000 distinct CDR3 sequences, 15% to 20% of which appear only once. The sequenced sample consisted of peripheral blood. These receptors were taken from an adult woman with stable Graves' hyperthyroidism. Each CDR3 is given with its conserved first and last residue. Fields, in order: CDR3 DNA, CDR3 protein, D gene, clone size, V gene, J gene. D genes are given only for firm matches. Size is stated as how often the clone was seen (once, few, many) or a class if it is expanded.

CDR3nt: TGCAGTGCTAGAGGCGGCGGCCGGAATGAAGCTTTCTTT; CDR3aa: CSARGGGRNEAFF; d_gene: NA; abundance: many; v_gene: TRBV20-1; j_gene: TRBJ1-1
CDR3nt: TGTGCCAGCAGCGGAAGGGGCGCTAGCGGGAGTGGGCTCTACGAGCAGTACTTC; CDR3aa: CASSGRGASGSGLYEQYF; d_gene: TRBD2; abundance: few; v_gene: TRBV5-6; j_gene: TRBJ2-7
CDR3nt: TGCAGTGCTAGAGATCAGCGGGAGGTAGCCTACGAGCAGTACTTC; CDR3aa: CSARDQREVAYEQYF; d_gene: TRBD2; abundance: many; v_gene: TRBV20-1; j_gene: TRBJ2-7
CDR3nt: TGCGCCAGCAGCCAGTCCGGGACAGGGGGTTATGGCTACACCTTC; CDR3aa: CASSQSGTGGYGYTF; d_gene: TRBD1; abundance: many; v_gene: TRBV4-1; j_gene: TRBJ1-2
CDR3nt: TGCGCCAGCAGCCAAGAGACTTACACTGAAGCTTTCTTT; CDR3aa: CASSQETYTEAFF; d_gene: NA; abundance: many; v_gene: TRBV4-1; j_gene: TRBJ1-1
CDR3nt: TGTGCCAGCAGCCCCGAGGGGCACAACCAAGAGACCCAGTACTTC; CDR3aa: CASSPEGHNQETQYF; d_gene: NA; abundance: few; v_gene: TRBV13; j_gene: TRBJ2-5
CDR3nt: TGTGCCAGCAGTTTATGGTTGGGCGATTGGGCCCTCCACTTT; CDR3aa: CASSLWLGDWALHF; d_gene: NA; abundance: many; v_gene: TRBV28; j_gene: TRBJ1-6
CDR3nt: TGTGCCAGCCGGAGGGGTTTCTCTGGAAACACCATATATTTT; CDR3aa: CASRRGFSGNTIYF; d_gene: NA; abundance: many; v_gene: TRBV6-5; j_gene: TRBJ1-3
CDR3nt: TGTGCCAGCAGCTTAGCGCGAGGAAACACCATATATTTT; CDR3aa: CASSLARGNTIYF; d_gene: NA; abundance: many; v_gene: TRBV7-2; j_gene: TRBJ1-3
CDR3nt: TGTGCCAGCAGTTTCCTGAGTCGACGAGGTACTGAAGCTTTCTTT; CDR3aa: CASSFLSRRGTEAFF; d_gene: NA; abundance: many; v_gene: TRBV27; j_gene: TRBJ1-1
CDR3nt: TGTGCCAGCAGCGCAACCCGGGACCAAGAGACCCAGTACTTC; CDR3aa: CASSATRDQETQYF; d_gene: NA; abundance: many; v_gene: TRBV9; j_gene: TRBJ2-5
CDR3nt: TGTGCCAGCAGTGAAAACCCGGGACGGCGGAACACCGGGGAGCTGTTTTTT; CDR3aa: CASSENPGRRNTGELFF; d_gene: NA; abundance: many; v_gene: TRBV12-3/TRBV12-4; j_gene: TRBJ2-2
CDR3nt: TGTGCCAGCAGTTACGAGTATAATTCACCCCTCCACTTT; CDR3aa: CASSYEYNSPLHF; d_gene: NA; abundance: many; v_gene: TRBV6-5; j_gene: TRBJ1-6